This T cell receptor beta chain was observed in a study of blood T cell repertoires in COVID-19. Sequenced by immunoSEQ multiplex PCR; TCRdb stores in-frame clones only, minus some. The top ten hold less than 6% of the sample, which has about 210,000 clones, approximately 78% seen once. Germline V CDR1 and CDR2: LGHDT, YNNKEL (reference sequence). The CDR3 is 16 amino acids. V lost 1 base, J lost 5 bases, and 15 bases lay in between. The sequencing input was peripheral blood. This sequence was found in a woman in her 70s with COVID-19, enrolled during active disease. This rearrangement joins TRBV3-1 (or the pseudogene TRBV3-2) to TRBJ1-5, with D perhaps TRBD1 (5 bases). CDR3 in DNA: TGTGCCAGCAGCCAAGGGAAACCGGGGGTCCATCAGCCCCAGCATTTT. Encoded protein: CASSQGKPGVHQPQHF.